These T cell receptor beta chains were read from a single sample in a study of T cells in localized non-small cell lung cancer. Generated by immunoSEQ multiplex PCR, the TCRdb table keeps only in-frame clones and is missing some. The sample holds around 130,000 clones, more than 70% seen once. The sequencing here drew on peripheral blood, taken before any cancer treatment. These receptors originate from an older female donor with stage I lung adenocarcinoma. Each CDR3 is given with its conserved first and last residue. D genes are given only for firm matches.

CDR3aa | CDR3nt | j_gene | d_gene | v_gene
CASSYLAPISTDTQYF | TGTGCCAGCAGTTATCTAGCGCCTATTAGCACAGATACGCAGTATTTT | TRBJ2-3 | NA | TRBV6-5
CATSRENGGRTGELFF | TGTGCCACCAGCAGAGAGAATGGAGGACGAACCGGGGAGCTGTTTTTT | TRBJ2-2 | NA | TRBV15
CASGLLRQCYEQYF | TGCGCCAGCGGCTTACTCCGGCAATGCTACGAGCAGTACTTC | TRBJ2-7 | NA | TRBV10-1
CASSIGGVAKNIQYF | TGTGCCAGTAGTATTGGGGGAGTAGCCAAAAACATTCAGTACTTC | TRBJ2-4 | NA | TRBV19
CASSSVGEGLSGGANVLTF | TGTGCCAGCAGTTCCGTCGGGGAGGGGTTATCTGGAGGGGCCAACGTCCTGACTTTC | TRBJ2-6 | TRBD2 | TRBV28
CAWSGLAGVEDTQYF | TGTGCCTGGAGTGGACTAGCGGGAGTAGAAGATACGCAGTATTTT | TRBJ2-3 | TRBD2 | TRBV30
CASSFNEGEQETQYF | TGTGCCAGCAGCTTTAATGAGGGGGAGCAAGAGACCCAGTACTTC | TRBJ2-5 | NA | TRBV7-6
CASSQSGSYNEQFF | TGTGCCAGCAGTCAGAGTGGTAGCTACAATGAGCAGTTCTTC | TRBJ2-1 | NA | TRBV6-5
CASSLLALAHEQFF | TGTGCCAGCAGCTTATTGGCTCTAGCACATGAGCAGTTCTTC | TRBJ2-1 | NA | TRBV7-9
CAISSERGTEAFF | TGTGCCATCAGTTCCGAGAGGGGCACTGAAGCTTTCTTT | TRBJ1-1 | NA | TRBV10-3
CASSVDLGGLGSYHNEQFF | TGTGCCAGCAGCGTAGATCTTGGGGGACTAGGAAGCTACCACAATGAGCAGTTCTTC | TRBJ2-1 | TRBD2 | TRBV9